A selection of T cell receptor beta chains follows, all from one sample in a study of T cells in Graves' hyperthyroidism and ophthalmopathy. Via MiXCR, TCRdb re-called the multiplex PCR reads, giving one row per CDR3 protein. The sample includes fewer than 750,000 distinct CDR3 sequences, roughly 15% seen only once; the top ten take roughly an eighth. The sequencing sample was made of blood. The source of these receptors is a woman between 50 and 59 years old with Graves' ophthalmopathy. Both conserved end residues are part of each CDR3. D genes are given only for firm matches. A row's size may be missing; if present it is once, few, many or a size class.

J gene,clone size,V gene,D gene,CDR3 protein,CDR3 DNA
TRBJ1-1,many,TRBV6-1,TRBD1,CASSSRTGGTEAFF,TGTGCCAGCAGTAGCCGGACAGGGGGGACTGAAGCTTTCTTT
TRBJ2-1,many,TRBV5-1,-,CASSLEGPVDEQFF,TGCGCCAGCAGCTTGGAAGGGCCCGTGGATGAGCAGTTCTTC
TRBJ2-7,-,TRBV27,TRBD1,CASNQAGQGNEQYF,TGTGCCAGCAACCAGGCGGGACAGGGTAACGAGCAGTACTTC
TRBJ1-1,-,TRBV7-9,-,CASGDGPGVGAEAFF,TGTGCCAGCGGGGATGGTCCAGGGGTTGGGGCTGAAGCTTTCTTT
TRBJ1-2,many,TRBV7-2,-,CASSLAQEGLWGYTF,TGTGCCAGCAGCTTAGCGCAGGAGGGTTTGTGGGGCTACACCTTC
TRBJ2-5,-,TRBV19,-,CASRSPRAILQETQYF,TGTGCCAGTAGGAGTCCCCGGGCTATCCTTCAAGAGACCCAGTACTTC
TRBJ1-2,-,TRBV28,TRBD1,CASSPRAGQGASGYTF,TGTGCCAGCAGCCCAAGGGCGGGACAGGGGGCGAGCGGCTACACCTTC
TRBJ2-5,many,TRBV7-2,TRBD2,CASRPRLAPQETQYF,TGTGCCAGCAGGCCCCGACTAGCGCCCCAAGAGACCCAGTACTTC
TRBJ2-4,many,TRBV3-1,-,CASSQGVKNIQYF,TGTGCCAGCAGCCAAGGGGTGAAAAACATTCAGTACTTC
TRBJ1-2,once,TRBV6-1,-,CASILGAAYGYTF,TGTGCCAGCATCCTGGGGGCGGCCTATGGCTACACCTTC
TRBJ1-3,few,TRBV7-9,TRBD1,CASSTTDRGSGNTIYF,TGTGCCAGCAGCACCACCGACAGGGGGTCTGGAAACACCATATATTTT
TRBJ2-1,-,TRBV28,-,CASSLTAYEQFF,TGTGCCAGCAGTTTGACGGCATATGAGCAGTTCTTC
TRBJ2-1,many,TRBV28,TRBD2,CASEGLAGGYNEQFF,TGTGCCAGCGAGGGACTAGCGGGAGGCTACAATGAGCAGTTCTTC
TRBJ1-2,-,TRBV6-2/TRBV6-3,-,CASKGVIPPYGYTF,TGTGCCAGCAAGGGAGTCATCCCTCCCTATGGCTACACCTTC
TRBJ2-1,-,TRBV5-1,-,CASSLQPLGLKINEQFF,TGCGCCAGCAGCTTGCAACCCCTGGGGTTAAAGATCAATGAGCAGTTCTTC
TRBJ2-3,many,TRBV18,TRBD2,CASSPVLVSGSSDTQYF,TGTGCCAGCTCACCAGTCTTGGTCAGCGGGAGCTCAGATACGCAGTATTTT
TRBJ1-5,many,TRBV30,-,CAWNYTASNQPQHF,TGTGCCTGGAACTACACCGCTAGCAATCAGCCCCAGCATTTT
TRBJ1-5,many,TRBV7-2,-,CASSFGPSNQPQHF,TGTGCCAGCAGCTTCGGGCCAAGTAATCAGCCCCAGCATTTT
TRBJ1-1,many,TRBV28,-,CASLPGLSTEAFF,TGTGCCAGCCTCCCGGGGCTCAGCACTGAAGCTTTCTTT
TRBJ1-1,many,TRBV5-1,-,CASSLGVGVYTEAFF,TGCGCCAGCAGCTTGGGGGTTGGGGTCTACACTGAAGCTTTCTTT
TRBJ1-2,-,TRBV20-1,TRBD1,CSARIPGGDGYTF,TGCAGTGCTAGAATCCCAGGGGGCGATGGCTACACCTTC
TRBJ2-2,-,TRBV27,-,CASSPRAIYTGELFF,TGTGCCAGCAGCCCAAGGGCTATTTACACCGGGGAGCTGTTTTTT
TRBJ2-2,many,TRBV14,TRBD2,CASSQDAGGVGELFF,TGTGCCAGCAGCCAAGACGCGGGAGGTGTCGGGGAGCTGTTTTTT
TRBJ2-2,many,TRBV24-1,-,CATRGDTGELFF,TGTGCCACCAGAGGTGATACCGGGGAGCTGTTTTTT
TRBJ1-5,-,TRBV15,TRBD1,CATSRDLGQGGLGQPQHF,TGTGCCACCAGCAGAGATCTCGGACAGGGTGGACTCGGTCAGCCCCAGCATTTT